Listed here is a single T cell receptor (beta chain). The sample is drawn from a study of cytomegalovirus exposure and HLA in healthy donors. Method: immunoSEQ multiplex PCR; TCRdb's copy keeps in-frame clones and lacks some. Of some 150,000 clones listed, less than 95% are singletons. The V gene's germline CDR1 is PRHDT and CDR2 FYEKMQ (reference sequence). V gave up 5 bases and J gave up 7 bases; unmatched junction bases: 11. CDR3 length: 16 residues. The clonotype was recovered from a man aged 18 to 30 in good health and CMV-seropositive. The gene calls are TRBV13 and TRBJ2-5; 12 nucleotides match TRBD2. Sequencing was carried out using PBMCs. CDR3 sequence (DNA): TGTGCCAGCAGCGCTGGGCCGACTAGCGGGAGAGTGACCCAGTACTTC. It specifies CASSAGPTSGRVTQYF.